The clone carrying this T cell receptor (beta chain) has only a few counts. What it binds is not known. Primers: 60 Vbeta forward and 13 Jbeta reverse. TCRdb's copy holds only in-frame clones and misses some; the assay was immunoSEQ multiplex PCR. Among about 240,000 clones listed, about 80% were seen once. This specimen belongs to a study of cytomegalovirus exposure and HLA in healthy donors. Looked up from germline, CDR1 is MNHEY and CDR2 is SVGAGI. J lost 2 bases, V lost 4 bases, and 8 bases had no gene match. The CDR3 has 16 residues. Study-wide results and caveats: The likely origin of a cluster of highly shared sequence variants was a sequencing artifact. By HLA locus, TCR association rates varied in a later analysis, with DRB1 showing the most and HLA-C the fewest. Evidence from a later analysis indicated that most CMV-associated TCR beta chains looked HLA-restricted. Among TCR beta chains, those listed as cytomegalovirus-associated numbered fewer than 200.

The material sequenced was PBMCs. The rearrangement joins TRBV6-5 to TRBJ1-1, with TRBD1 matching 9 bases. This TCR was recovered from a woman aged 55-70 years in good health and CMV-seropositive. The CDR3 here is CASSLYLTGGNTEAFF. DNA for the CDR3: TGTGCCAGCAGTTTGTACTTGACAGGGGGAAACACTGAAGCTTTCTTT.